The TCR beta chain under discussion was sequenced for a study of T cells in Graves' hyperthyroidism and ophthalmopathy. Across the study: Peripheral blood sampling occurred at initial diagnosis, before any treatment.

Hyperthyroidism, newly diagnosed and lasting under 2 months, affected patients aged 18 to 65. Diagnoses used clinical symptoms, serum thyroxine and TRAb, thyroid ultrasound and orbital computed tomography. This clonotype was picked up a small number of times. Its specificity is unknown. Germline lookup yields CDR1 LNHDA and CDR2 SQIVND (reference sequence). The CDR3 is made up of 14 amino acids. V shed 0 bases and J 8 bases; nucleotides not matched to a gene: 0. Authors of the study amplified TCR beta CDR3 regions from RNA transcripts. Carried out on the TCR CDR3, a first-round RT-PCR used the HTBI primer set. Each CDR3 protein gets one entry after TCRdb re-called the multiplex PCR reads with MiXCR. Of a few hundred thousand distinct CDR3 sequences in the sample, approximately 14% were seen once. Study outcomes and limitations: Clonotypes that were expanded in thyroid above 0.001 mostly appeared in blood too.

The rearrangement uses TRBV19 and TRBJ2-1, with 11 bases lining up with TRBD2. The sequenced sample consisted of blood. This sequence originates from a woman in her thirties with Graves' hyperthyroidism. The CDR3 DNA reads TGTGCCAGTAGTATAGAACTAGCGGGAGATGAGCAGTTCTTC. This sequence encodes CASSIELAGDEQFF.